The rows below give T cell receptor beta chains drawn from one sample of a study of blood T cell repertoires in COVID-19. Assay: immunoSEQ multiplex PCR; the TCRdb copy retains only in-frame clones and omits some. The table shows roughly 250,000 clones, with about 86% occurring only once. Sequencing used PBMCs or T cells enriched from blood (not recorded which). These receptors all stem from a woman between 40 and 55 years old with acute COVID-19. Each CDR3 is given with its conserved first and last residue. D genes are given only for firm matches. Clone size is shown for a subset of rows, as once, few, many or a class of expanded clone.

>TRBV15|TRBD1|TRBJ1-5|-|15
TGTGCCACCAGCAGGGAACAGGGGAGCAATCAGCCCCAGCATTTT
CATSREQGSNQPQHF
>TRBV5-1|TRBD2|TRBJ2-5|-|16
TGCGCCAGCAGCACTCTTGGGGGAGGGTCCATGGAGACCCAGTACTTC
CASSTLGGGSMETQYF
>TRBV9|TRBD2|TRBJ2-3|-|18
TGTGCCAGCAGCGCCCCCCAAATGGGCGGGAGAAGTTTAGATACGCAGTATTTT
CASSAPQMGGRSLDTQYF
>TRBV19|TRBD1|TRBJ2-7|-|15
TGTGCCAGTAGTCTTTTTCCGGGACAGTCCTACGAGCAGTACTTC
CASSLFPGQSYEQYF
>TRBV7-5|-|TRBJ1-1|-|20
TGTGTCAGAAGCTTAGCGTGGAAGGGAGACAGGGGGCTATGGAACACTGAAGCTTTCTTT
CVRSLAWKGDRGLWNTEAFF
>TRBV6-5|-|TRBJ2-2|-|12
TGTGCCAGCACTATCGAGGTCGGGGAGCTGTTTTTT
CASTIEVGELFF
>TRBV7-7|TRBD1|TRBJ2-7|-|15
TGTGCTAGCAGCTTAGCGAAAGACAGGGCCTACGAGCAGTACTTC
CASSLAKDRAYEQYF
>TRBV5-4|-|TRBJ2-7|-|16
TGTGCCAGCAGCCCACTGACAGCCTTCGGCCCCTCCGAGCAGTACTTC
CASSPLTAFGPSEQYF
>TRBV23-1|TRBD2|TRBJ2-1|-|19
TGCGCCAGCAGTCAGCCCCTAGCGGGAGGCACGTTCTCCTACAATGAGCAGTTCTTC
CASSQPLAGGTFSYNEQFF
>TRBV7-9|-|TRBJ2-3|-|13
TGTGCCAGCAGCTTAGGAGGGCGGGATACGCAGTATTTT
CASSLGGRDTQYF
>TRBV11-3|TRBD1|TRBJ2-7|few|17
TGTGCCAGCAGCTTACACCCGGGACAGGGGAGGACGTACGAGCAGTACTTC
CASSLHPGQGRTYEQYF
>TRBV14|-|TRBJ2-1|-|17
TGTGCCAGCAGCCAAGGGGGAGGAGTTCTCACCTACAATGAGCAGTTCTTC
CASSQGGGVLTYNEQFF
>TRBV5-4|TRBD1|TRBJ2-6|-|16
TGTGCCAGCAGAAAGGGACAGGGGGCTGGGGCCAACGTCCTGACTTTC
CASRKGQGAGANVLTF
>TRBV25-1|TRBD2|TRBJ2-5|-|18
TGTGCCAGCAGTACAACCGGGACTAGCGGGAGGGAGGGTGAGACCCAGTACTTC
CASSTTGTSGREGETQYF
>TRBV10-3|-|TRBJ2-1|once|17
TGTGCCATCAGTGAGCCCCCCGACGGGAGCTCCTACAATGAGCAGTTCTTC
CAISEPPDGSSYNEQFF
>TRBV30|-|TRBJ1-5|-|14
TGTGCCTGGAGTGTACACGGGAGCAATCAGCCCCAGCATTTT
CAWSVHGSNQPQHF
>TRBV10-1|TRBD2|TRBJ2-1|-|16
TGCGCCAGCAGTGAGTCTAGCGGGAGATCTCATCGTGAGCAGTTCTTC
CASSESSGRSHREQFF
>TRBV6-1|-|TRBJ1-5|-|15
TGTGCCAGCAGTGAATCCAGGTATAGCAATCAGCCCCAGCATTTT
CASSESRYSNQPQHF
>TRBV28|TRBD2|TRBJ2-1|-|15
TGTGCCAGCAGTCGACTAGCGGGCCTCTACAATGAGCAGTTCTTC
CASSRLAGLYNEQFF
>TRBV18|-|TRBJ2-3|-|15
TGTGCCAGCTCACCAGGGGCAGGGGCATCAGATACGCAGTATTTT
CASSPGAGASDTQYF
>TRBV18|TRBD1|TRBJ2-7|few|15
TGTGCCAGCTGTACGGGACAGACAAGCTCCTACGAGCAGTACTTC
CASCTGQTSSYEQYF
>TRBV29-1|-|TRBJ2-5|-|12
TGCAGCGTTGCCGGGATGCAAGAGACCCAGTACTTC
CSVAGMQETQYF
>TRBV6-2/TRBV6-3|TRBD2|TRBJ2-7|once|15
TGTGCCAGCAGTTACGGTCGGGAGGCCTCCTACGAGCAGTACTTC
CASSYGREASYEQYF
>TRBV3-1/TRBV3-2|-|TRBJ2-7|-|12
TGTGCCAGCAGCCAAGATCCTCGCGAGCAGTACTTC
CASSQDPREQYF
>TRBV7-8|TRBD2|TRBJ2-3|-|17
TGTGCCAGCATCTTCGGGGTAGCGGGAGGTCACACAGATACGCAGTATTTT
CASIFGVAGGHTDTQYF
>TRBV2|-|TRBJ1-4|-|17
TGTGCCAGCAGTGATACGGTTGGGGCAGGGAGGGGCGAAAAACTGTTTTTT
CASSDTVGAGRGEKLFF
>TRBV11-2|-|TRBJ1-1|-|13
TGTGCCAGCAGCCCCCAGGGAAGGGTGGAAGCTTTCTTT
CASSPQGRVEAFF
>TRBV6-5|TRBD1|TRBJ2-1|-|15
TGTGCCAGCAGGGTCCGGGACAGGGAGCTCAATGAGCAGTTCTTC
CASRVRDRELNEQFF
>TRBV2|-|TRBJ2-2|-|14
TGTGCCAGCTTAACCTCTAGAAGCACCGGGGAGCTGTTTTTT
CASLTSRSTGELFF
>TRBV6-2/TRBV6-3|-|TRBJ2-1|few|15
TGTGCCAGCAGTTACGGCGGGATCTCCTACAATGAGCAGTTCTTC
CASSYGGISYNEQFF
>TRBV5-4|-|TRBJ2-1|-|14
TGTGCCAGCTCGGAGGGGATATCCTACAATGAGCAGTTCTTC
CASSEGISYNEQFF
>TRBV7-8|TRBD1|TRBJ1-5|-|14
TGTGCCAGCAGCGCACACCAGGGGGATCAGCCCCAGCATTTT
CASSAHQGDQPQHF
>TRBV14|TRBD2|TRBJ2-7|-|16
TGTGCCAGCAGCCAAGGGGTAACTAGCGGAAACTACGAGCAGTACTTC
CASSQGVTSGNYEQYF
>TRBV7-9|-|TRBJ2-2|-|15
TGTGCCAGCAGCTTAGTACAAGGGGGCACCGGGGAGCTGTTTTTT
CASSLVQGGTGELFF
>TRBV19|TRBD2|TRBJ2-2|few|17
TGTGCCAGTACTCCTGGGCTAGCGGATTCCTACACCGGGGAGCTGTTTTTT
CASTPGLADSYTGELFF
>TRBV11-2|TRBD1|TRBJ1-1|many|15
TGTGCCAGCAGCTTGGACAGGGGAGGGAACACTGAAGCTTTCTTT
CASSLDRGGNTEAFF
>TRBV19|TRBD1|TRBJ1-1|-|15
TGTGCCAGTAACGACGGGGACAGGGGGGGTTCTACCGCTTTCTTT
CASNDGDRGGSTAFF
>TRBV27|TRBD2|TRBJ2-1|-|16
TGTGCCAGCAGTACGGGACTAGCGGGAGCCTACAATGAGCAGTTCTTC
CASSTGLAGAYNEQFF
>TRBV30|-|TRBJ1-2|-|12
TGTGCCTGGACCTCACTCGAGGGAGGCTACACCTTC
CAWTSLEGGYTF
>TRBV7-2|-|TRBJ2-7|-|15
TGTGCCAGCAGCCCTTCGGTGGGGCTCATCTACGAGCAGTACTTC
CASSPSVGLIYEQYF
>TRBV28|-|TRBJ1-2|-|13
TGTGCCAGCAGCCTAAGGGGAAACTATGGCTACACCTTC
CASSLRGNYGYTF
>TRBV24-1|TRBD1|TRBJ1-2|-|13
TGTGCCACCAGTGATTTGACAGGGGGAGGCTACACCTTC
CATSDLTGGGYTF
>TRBV6-6|-|TRBJ1-5|-|13
TGTGCCAGCAGTAAGGGCAGGGGACAGCCCCAGCATTTT
CASSKGRGQPQHF
>TRBV7-9|-|TRBJ1-1|-|10
TGTGCCAGCAGCGACCTAGTCGCTTTCTTT
CASSDLVAFF
>TRBV25-1|TRBD2|TRBJ2-7|-|16
TGTGCCAGCAGTGAAGGACTAGCGGGAGGTTCCTACGAGCAGTACTTC
CASSEGLAGGSYEQYF
>TRBV2|TRBD2|TRBJ2-1|-|14
TGTGCCAGCAGTGCGACTAGCGGGAACAATGAGCAGTTCTTC
CASSATSGNNEQFF
>TRBV7-9|-|TRBJ2-4|-|16
TGTGCCAGCACCCTCGTGGGGGCCGTAGCCAAAAACATTCAGTACTTC
CASTLVGAVAKNIQYF
>TRBV5-1|-|TRBJ2-7|-|16
TGCGCCAGCAGCTTGGTATCCGGCGGATACTCCTACGAGCAGTACTTC
CASSLVSGGYSYEQYF
>TRBV19|-|TRBJ2-1|-|13
TGTGCCAGTACGCACAGCTCCTACAATGAGCAGTTCTTC
CASTHSSYNEQFF
>TRBV28|TRBD1|TRBJ2-7|-|15
TGTGCCAGCAAGAGGGGGGACAGGCGGTCCTACGAGCAGTACTTC
CASKRGDRRSYEQYF
>TRBV2|-|TRBJ2-7|-|16
TGTGCCAGCAATAACAGGGATATCCTTCGTAACTACGAGCAGTACTTC
CASNNRDILRNYEQYF
>TRBV2|TRBD1|TRBJ1-1|-|13
TGTGCCAGTTCGGGACAGGGGAACACTGAAGCTTTCTTT
CASSGQGNTEAFF
>TRBV5-6|-|TRBJ1-6|few|18
TGTGCCAGCAGCTTTGTATCCCCGGCAGGGGCCCCAAATTCACCCCTCCACTTT
CASSFVSPAGAPNSPLHF